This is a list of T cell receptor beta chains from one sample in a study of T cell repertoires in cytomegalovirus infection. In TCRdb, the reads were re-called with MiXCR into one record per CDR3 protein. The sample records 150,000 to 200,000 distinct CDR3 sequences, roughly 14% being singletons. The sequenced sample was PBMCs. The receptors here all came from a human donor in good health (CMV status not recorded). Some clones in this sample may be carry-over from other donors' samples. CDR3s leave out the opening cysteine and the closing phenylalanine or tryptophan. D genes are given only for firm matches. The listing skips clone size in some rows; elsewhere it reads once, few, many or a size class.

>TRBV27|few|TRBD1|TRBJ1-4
ASSRQGADEKLF
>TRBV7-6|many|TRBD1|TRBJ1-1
ASSLDQDRGSMNTEAF
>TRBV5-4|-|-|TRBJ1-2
ASSNGPLNYGYT
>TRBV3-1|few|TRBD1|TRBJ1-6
ASSQGTGKSPLH
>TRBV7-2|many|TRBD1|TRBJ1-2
ASSLGQGVEGYT
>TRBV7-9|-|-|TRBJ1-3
ASSSWVQAEHSGNTIY
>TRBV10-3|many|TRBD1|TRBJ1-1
AISESDRGKTF
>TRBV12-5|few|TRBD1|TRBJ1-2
ASGLGAGGEYGYT
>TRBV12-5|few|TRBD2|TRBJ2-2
ASGSEREALGELF
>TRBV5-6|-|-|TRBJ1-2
ASSLGLPNYGYT
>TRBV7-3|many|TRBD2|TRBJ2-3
ASSLNSAGGPDTQY
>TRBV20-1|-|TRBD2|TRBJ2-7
SARVRLAGVTYEQY
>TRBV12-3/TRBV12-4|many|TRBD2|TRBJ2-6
ASSFGGEFGANVLT
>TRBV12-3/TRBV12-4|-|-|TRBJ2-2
ASSLGGSRELF
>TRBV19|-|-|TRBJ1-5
ASSKDRNQPQH
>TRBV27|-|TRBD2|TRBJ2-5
ASSPGTSGGARTQY
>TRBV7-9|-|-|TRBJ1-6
ASSALGDSPLH
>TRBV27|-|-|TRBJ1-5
ASRPSAYSNQPQH
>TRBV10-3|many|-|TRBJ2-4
AISASINLAKNIQY
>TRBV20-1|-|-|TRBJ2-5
SARSYGGRETQY
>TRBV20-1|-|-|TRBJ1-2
SARDFNDGYT
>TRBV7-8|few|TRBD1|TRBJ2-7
ASSPGTGGGYEQY
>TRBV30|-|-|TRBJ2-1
AWTLSSYNEQF
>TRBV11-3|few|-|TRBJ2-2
ASSLGGAQNTGELF
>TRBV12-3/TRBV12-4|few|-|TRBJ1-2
ASRGRGLRNGYT